The 27 T cell receptor beta chains below were found in one sample sequenced in a study of shared clonotypes between healthy human individuals. The method was immunoSEQ multiplex PCR; TCRdb's version includes in-frame clones alone and lacks a portion of them. There are 2 million to 2.5 million clones in the sample; about 92% occur only once, and 0.39% lies in the top ten. What was sequenced was naive CD4+ T cells from PBMCs. Subset given: CD45RA+ positively selected. The receptors originated from a man aged 18 to 29 in good health. Some clones in this sample may be carry-over from other donors' samples.

The V and J genes are TRBV6-1 and TRBJ2-3; 12 bases are shared with TRBD2. The CDR3 sequence is 19 residues long. From germline, CDR1 is MNHNS and CDR2 SASEGT. V shed 4 bases, J shed 4 bases, and the junction held 15 bases outside the gene matches. The CDR3 DNA is TGTGCCAGCAGTGTAGTAGGGGGCCTAGCGGGAGGGGGCCCAGATACGCAGTATTTT. Translated, it gives CASSVVGGLAGGGPDTQYF.

The chain is built from TRBV29-1 and TRBJ2-5; 10 positions agree with TRBD2. CDR1 is SQVTM, CDR2 ANQGSEA, per germline. The length of the CDR3 is 16 residues. In nucleotides, the CDR3 is TGCTCCCTTCTGGGGCTAGCGGGAGACTCCCAAGAGACCCAGTACTTC. This sequence encodes CSLLGLAGDSQETQYF.

This clone was found once. The chain employs TRBV7-9 and TRBJ2-7; no reliable D call. This CDR3 region has 14 residues. The germline gives CDR1 SEHNR, CDR2 FQNEAQ (reference sequence). With 2 bases removed from V and 3 bases from J, the gap between germline ends came to 11 bases. The CDR3 bases are TGTGCCAGCAGCTTAAGTCGGAACGTCTACGAGCAGTACTTC. This encodes CASSLSRNVYEQYF.

Concerning this clone: Within the sample, other DNA sequences also encode this same CDR3. J is TRBJ2-6 and V is TRBV9; perhaps TRBD2 as D (6 bases). Germline CDR1 SGDLS, CDR2 YYNGEE. The CDR3 is 15 residues long. Trimming cost V 2 bases and J 1 base, with 7 bases left between them. CDR3 nucleotide sequence: TGTGCCAGCAGCGTCCGGGGGTCTGGGGCCAACGTCCTGACTTTC. It specifies CASSVRGSGANVLTF.

This clone showed up just once. The chain combines TRBV27 with TRBJ2-4; the D gene is possibly TRBD1 (6 bases). Deletions cut 5 bases from V and 2 bases from J, with 13 bases between. This CDR3 spans 15 amino acids. CDR1 is MNHEY, CDR2 SMNVEV, per germline (reference sequence). CDR3 region: CASSLFGTTKNIQYF. The CDR3 DNA is TGTGCCAGCAGTCTCTTCGGGACAACCAAAAACATTCAGTACTTC.

The chain is built from TRBV5-5 and TRBJ1-4, with D unclear. Deletions cut 0 bases from V and 7 bases from J, with 10 bases between. The CDR3 consists of 14 residues. Germline CDR1 is SGHKS and CDR2 is YYEKEE (reference sequence). The CDR3 reads CASSLATAAEKLFF. The CDR3 nucleotides read TGTGCCAGCAGCTTGGCAACGGCAGCTGAAAAACTGTTTTTT.

The V call is TRBV9, the J call TRBJ2-3, with TRBD2 matching 9 bases. This CDR3 spans 15 amino acids. Germline lookup yields CDR1 SGDLS and CDR2 YYNGEE. Trimming cost V 2 bases and J 2 bases; bases outside gene matches: 3. CDR3 amino acids: CASSVREGYTDTQYF. CDR3 DNA: TGTGCCAGCAGCGTGCGGGAGGGGTACACAGATACGCAGTATTTT.

The chain uses TRBV5-8 and TRBJ1-5, with a weak D call TRBD1 (5 bases). The CDR3 has 18 residues. Germline loops: CDR1 SGHTS, CDR2 YDEGEE. V was clipped by 3 bases and J by 4 bases, with 23 bases between them. CDR3 coding DNA: TGTGCCAGCAGCTGGGACCGGGCCAGAGGGAGCTGGAATCAGCCCCAGCATTTT. Amino acid sequence: CASSWDRARGSWNQPQHF.

This sequence joins TRBV9 and TRBJ2-7; 12 bases match TRBD2. CDR3 size: 16 residues. CDR1 and CDR2 (germline): SGDLS, YYNGEE. Germline trimming cut 3 bases from V and 2 bases from J; bases unmatched to any gene: 6. The CDR3 DNA sequence: TGTGCCAGCAGCGAACTAGCGGGAGGTTCTACCTACGAGCAGTACTTC. Translated: CASSELAGGSTYEQYF.

This clone has only a few counts. The chain couples TRBV5-1 to TRBJ1-2; D might be TRBD1 (5 bases). Germline V gene lookup returns CDR1 SGHRS and CDR2 YFSETQ. Between the trimmed V and J ends, which lost 2 bases and 6 bases, there was a span of 14 bases. CDR3 length: 14 residues. CDR3 sequence (DNA): TGCGCCAGCAGCTTAGGGACGGTCGGGGATGGCTACACCTTC. Residues: CASSLGTVGDGYTF.

The gene calls are TRBV19 and TRBJ2-2, with D hard to call. Germline loops: CDR1 LNHDA, CDR2 SQIVND (reference sequence). The CDR3 sequence is 14 residues long. V lost 5 bases to trimming and J lost 6 bases, with 13 bases between them. The CDR3 sequence: CASSGAPMAGELFF. The DNA for the CDR3 is TGTGCCAGTAGTGGCGCTCCTATGGCCGGGGAGCTGTTTTTT. The full variable domain, its missing parts supplied by reference TRBV19 and TRBJ2-2, is DGGITQSPKYLFRKEGQNVTLSCEQNLNHDAMYWYRQDPGQGLRLIYYSQIVNDFQKGDIAEGYSVSREKKESFPLTVTSAQKNPTAFYLCASSGAPMAGELFFGEGSRLTVL.

This clone appeared once. V usage is TRBV6-6 and J usage is TRBJ2-7; 8 bases line up with TRBD1. The trim removed 5 bases at V and 0 bases at J, leaving 6 bases unmatched. The CDR3 length is 15 residues. The germline gives CDR1 MNHNY, CDR2 SVGAGI (reference sequence). The CDR3 coding sequence is TGTGCCAGCAGTGACCGGGACAGGCCCTCCTACGAGCAGTACTTC. This codes for CASSDRDRPSYEQYF.

The genes are TRBV9 and TRBJ2-7; 7 bases are a match to TRBD2. Germline V lookup: CDR1 SGDLS, CDR2 YYNGEE. V gave up 3 bases and J gave up 1 base; unmatched junction bases: 10. The CDR3 loop spans 16 amino acids. This CDR3 is CASSARPGTKSYEQYF. The CDR3 DNA follows: TGTGCCAGCAGCGCCCGTCCCGGGACTAAGTCCTACGAGCAGTACTTC.

This rearrangement joins TRBV27 to TRBJ2-4, with a tentative D call TRBD1 (5 bases). The CDR3 spans 15 residues. Trimming left V 1 base short and J 6 bases short, with 13 bases between. Germline CDR1 and CDR2: MNHEY and SMNVEV (reference sequence). The CDR3 coding sequence is TGTGCCAGCAGTTTATTGGAAGGGGCGAGAAACATTCAGTACTTC. Encoded protein: CASSLLEGARNIQYF.

The rearrangement uses TRBV9 and TRBJ1-5, with D possibly TRBD1 on 6 matching bases. Germline V gene data show CDR1 as SGDLS and CDR2 as YYNGEE. V gave up 3 bases and J gave up 8 bases, with 15 bases separating them. The CDR3 covers 14 residues. The CDR3 nucleotides are TGTGCCAGCAGCGCACAGGGTGCTTTGGAGCCCCAGCATTTT. This codes for CASSAQGALEPQHF.

The CDR3 DNA reads TGTGCCAGCAGCCGAAAGGGACTAGCGGGAGAATACAATGAGCAGTTCTTC. Amino acids: CASSRKGLAGEYNEQFF. V and J are TRBV4-2 and TRBJ2-1, with 14 positions matching TRBD2. The CDR3 is made up of 17 amino acids. Trimming at V came to 4 bases and at J to 4 bases, leaving 6 bases not matched to a gene. Germline V gene lookup returns CDR1 LGHNA and CDR2 YNFKEQ.

V usage is TRBV28 and J usage is TRBJ2-1; no definite D call. The germline V gene encodes CDR1 MDHEN and CDR2 SYDVKM. This CDR3 comprises 14 residues. Trimming took 4 bases from V and 13 from J, leaving 20 bases between them. The CDR3 sequence: CASSSTLLGFSQFF. The CDR3 nucleotides are TGTGCCAGCAGTTCAACCCTCCTTGGTTTCAGCCAGTTCTTC.

As for this clone: Other DNA sequences within the sample encode an identical CDR3. V is TRBV9 and J is TRBJ2-5; no clear D. The germline V gene has CDR1 SGDLS and CDR2 YYNGEE. CDR3 length: 13 amino acids. V lost 2 bases to trimming and J lost 1 base, with 6 bases between them. CDR3 coding DNA: TGTGCCAGCAGCGTCGGACCCCAAGAGACCCAGTACTTC. This gives the protein CASSVGPQETQYF.

J is TRBJ2-3 and V is TRBV11-3; no firm D call. V was pared by 0 bases and J by 6 bases, with 7 bases between. This CDR3 spans 13 amino acids. Germline V CDR1 and CDR2: SGHNT, YENEEA. DNA for the CDR3: TGTGCCAGCAGCTTAGACGGAGAGGATACGCAGTATTTT. Protein sequence: CASSLDGEDTQYF.

The V call is TRBV7-2, the J call TRBJ1-5, with D possibly matching TRBD1 (5 bases). This CDR3 has 13 residues. Trimming shortened V by 6 bases and J by 3 bases, and 9 bases separated the two germline ends. The germline V gene has CDR1 SGHTA and CDR2 FQGNSA. The CDR3 coding sequence is TGTGCCAGCAGTGCAGGGCCCAATCAGCCCCAGCATTTT. Translation: CASSAGPNQPQHF.

This clone was detected a few times. The chain has TRBV19 and TRBJ1-4, with D unresolved. This CDR3 spans 12 amino acids. The V gene lost 5 bases and the J gene lost 8 bases, with 9 bases spanning the gap. Germline V CDR1 and CDR2: LNHDA, SQIVND (reference sequence). The CDR3 DNA is TGTGCCAGTAGTGTCGCGGGGGAAAAACTGTTTTTT. Amino acid sequence: CASSVAGEKLFF. Full variable domain (outside the CDR3, taken from reference TRBV19 and TRBJ1-4): DGGITQSPKYLFRKEGQNVTLSCEQNLNHDAMYWYRQDPGQGLRLIYYSQIVNDFQKGDIAEGYSVSREKKESFPLTVTSAQKNPTAFYLCASSVAGEKLFFGSGTQLSVL.

The chain has TRBV7-2 and TRBJ2-1; possible D gene TRBD1, 5 bases. The CDR3 extends over 13 amino acids. V was pared by 5 bases and J by 10 bases, with 15 bases between. CDR1 is SGHTA, CDR2 FQGNSA, per germline. In nucleotides, the CDR3 is TGTGCCAGCAGCCTCACTACCTCAGGGGAGCAGTTCTTC. Amino acid sequence: CASSLTTSGEQFF.

V gene TRBV6-6 combines with J gene TRBJ2-7, with 10 bases aligning to TRBD2. This CDR3 is 14 amino acids long. V was clipped by 5 bases and J by 6 bases; unmatched bases: 7. Germline values: CDR1 MNHNY, CDR2 SVGAGI (reference sequence). In DNA, the CDR3 is TGTGCCAGCAGTCAAAGCGGGAGGGTCGGCGAGCAGTACTTC. This gives the protein CASSQSGRVGEQYF.

The rearrangement uses TRBV2 and TRBJ1-4; D gene uncertain. The CDR3 totals 14 residues. Germline V CDR1 and CDR2: SNHLY, FYNNEI. Between the trimmed V and J ends, which lost 7 bases and 2 bases, there was a span of 11 bases. The CDR3 nucleotides read TGTGCCAGCAACGAGGGAGGGACTAATGAAAAACTGTTTTTT. It encodes CASNEGGTNEKLFF. Based on the CDR3 plus reference TRBV2 and TRBJ1-4, the full variable domain is EPEVTQTPSHQVTQMGQEVILRCVPISNHLYFYWYRQILGQKVEFLVSFYNNEISEKSEIFDDQFSVERPDGSNFTLKIRSTKLEDSAMYFCASNEGGTNEKLFFGSGTQLSVL.

The chain combines TRBV7-6 with TRBJ2-7; D gene unclear. Looked up from germline, CDR1 is SGHVS and CDR2 is FNYEAQ. V was shortened by 1 base and J by 0 bases, with 19 bases between the two germline ends. CDR3 length: 18 amino acids. This chain's CDR3 is CASSLGLGDPQSSYEQYF. CDR3 sequence (DNA): TGTGCCAGCAGCTTAGGCCTCGGTGACCCGCAGAGCTCCTACGAGCAGTACTTC.

The CDR3 sequence: CASSAQPQANYGYTF. The DNA of the CDR3 is TGTGCCAGCAGTGCCCAACCACAGGCTAACTATGGCTACACCTTC. This chain joins TRBV2 and TRBJ1-2; D perhaps matches TRBD1 (5 bases). V lost 4 bases to trimming and J lost 0 bases, with 12 bases between them. The CDR3 consists of 15 residues. Germline CDR1 reads SNHLY; CDR2 reads FYNNEI.

The chain carries TRBV5-4 and TRBJ2-5; tentatively, D is TRBD1 (6 bases). CDR3 length: 14 amino acids. V was clipped by 2 bases and J by 5 bases, with 13 bases between them. CDR1 is SGHNT, CDR2 YYREEE, per germline (reference sequence). CDR3 sequence: CASSLTQGSETQYF. For the CDR3, the DNA is TGTGCCAGCAGCTTAACCCAGGGGTCGGAGACCCAGTACTTC.